Described below is a single TCR beta chain sequence and its context. Its antigen is undetermined. Assay used: immunoSEQ multiplex PCR; TCRdb lists only in-frame clones, some missing. The repertoire holds 650,000 to 800,000 clones, with over 55% as singletons. The source of the sample is a study of shared clonotypes between healthy human individuals. Whole-study findings and limits: Naive CD4 clonotype sharing across several donors was approximately 5%. Memory subsets generally showed lower estimated richness than naive subsets.

Between the trimmed V and J ends, which lost 5 bases and 2 bases, there was a span of 10 bases. This CDR3 is 13 amino acids long. In germline, CDR1 is LNHNV, CDR2 YYDKDF (reference sequence). This receptor was identified in a woman aged 30 to 39 in good health. The chain is built from TRBV15 and TRBJ2-7, with D maybe TRBD2 (5 bases). The sequenced material came from memory CD4+ T cells sorted from blood. The subset here: CD45RA-negative fraction. The CDR3 DNA reads as TGTGCCACCAGCCGGGATCTACCCTACGAGCAGTACTTC. Residues: CATSRDLPYEQYF.